The T cell receptor (beta chain) under discussion was sequenced for a study of cytomegalovirus exposure and HLA in healthy donors. Comment on this clone: Its antigen is not identified.

Study-wide findings and caveats: Across donors, sequencing depth was assumed by presence/absence analyses to be roughly uniform.

Trimming at V came to 4 bases and at J to 7 bases, leaving 11 bases not matched to a gene. The CDR3 has 15 amino acids. Germline V lookup: CDR1 SNHLY, CDR2 FYNNEI. Use of 60 Vbeta and 13 Jbeta primers characterized the PCR. Authors' data handling: Roughly 11 million of the approximately 80 million unique TCR beta chains counted in a later analysis were shared. Only in-frame clones appear in the TCRdb table, and some are missing; sequencing was by immunoSEQ multiplex PCR. V and J calls and clone size are those listed in that table; D and trimming were worked out from the DNA. The repertoire holds some 120,000 clones, with more than 60% as singletons.

This sequence joins TRBV2 and TRBJ1-2; 8 bases align to TRBD1. Material for sequencing was PBMCs. The clonotype comes from a woman aged 50 to 65 in good health and CMV-seropositive. The DNA for the CDR3 is TGTGCCAGCAGTGTGGGACAGGCTCTGTCCACTGGCTACACCTTC. It specifies CASSVGQALSTGYTF.